The 30 T cell receptor beta chains given below trace back to one sample, sequenced in a study of blood T cell repertoires in COVID-19. TCRdb's table, derived via immunoSEQ multiplex PCR, lists solely in-frame clones and lacks some. The sample gives some 150,000 clones, 80% to 90% of which show up once; 2.5% to 3% is in the top ten. Sequencing was carried out using peripheral blood. All receptors derive from a man in his 60s with acute or convalescent COVID-19.

The chain combines TRBV19 with TRBJ2-7, with D possibly matching TRBD1 (7 bases). V was trimmed by 3 bases and J by 4 bases, leaving 16 bases between them. The CDR3 has 15 residues. The germline gives CDR1 LNHDA, CDR2 SQIVND (reference sequence). The CDR3 nucleotides read TGTGCCAGTAGTATGGGGACAGCGGGTCGGTACGAGCAGTACTTC. It translates to CASSMGTAGRYEQYF.

This clone occurred once. The chain joins TRBV7-9 to TRBJ1-6; D call uncertain. The CDR3 is 14 residues long. The V gene lost 2 bases and the J gene lost 7 bases, with 9 bases spanning the gap. In germline, CDR1 is SEHNR, CDR2 FQNEAQ (reference sequence). This CDR3 reads CASSLNQKNSPLHF. The CDR3 DNA reads as TGTGCCAGCAGCTTAAACCAGAAGAATTCACCCCTCCACTTT.

This clone was seen only once. This chain connects TRBV5-1 to TRBJ2-1, with D maybe TRBD2 (7 bases). Per the germline V gene, CDR1 is SGHRS and CDR2 is YFSETQ. The V end lost 6 bases, the J end lost 4 bases, and 20 bases lay between the germline ends. CDR3 length: 16 residues. The DNA of the CDR3 is TGCGCCAGCACCGGGGGGCGGGGGCCCGGGTACAATGAGCAGTTCTTC. As protein: CASTGGRGPGYNEQFF.

This sequence joins TRBV10-2 and TRBJ1-3; 7 bases fit TRBD1. This CDR3 has 13 amino acids. Germline CDR1 reads WSHSY; CDR2 reads SAAADI. The V and J ends lost 2 bases and 7 bases, in that order; junction bases with no gene match: 2. CDR3 coding DNA: TGCGCCAGCAGTGAGGCGACAGGGAACACCATATATTTT. It is translated as CASSEATGNTIYF.

The chain is built from TRBV19 and TRBJ1-1; tentative D call: TRBD1 (5 bases). This CDR3 has 14 amino acids. Germline-derived CDR1 and CDR2 are LNHDA and SQIVND (reference sequence). Trimming took 1 base from V and 1 from J, leaving 7 bases between them. The CDR3 coding sequence is TGTGCCAGTAGTATAGTAGGACAGAACACTGAAGCTTTCTTT. Protein sequence: CASSIVGQNTEAFF.

The chain carries TRBV9 and TRBJ2-7; TRBD2 matches 9 bases. The germline gives CDR1 SGDLS, CDR2 YYNGEE. CDR3 size: 15 residues. V was clipped by 0 bases and J by 2 bases; unmatched bases: 3. The CDR3 region has the DNA TGTGCCAGCAGCGTAGGACTAGCGGAGCCCTACGAGCAGTACTTC. Protein sequence: CASSVGLAEPYEQYF.

The chain combines TRBV18 with TRBJ2-7; 7 bases agree with TRBD2. This CDR3 region has 12 residues. The germline V gene encodes CDR1 KGHSH and CDR2 LQKENI. Trimming removed 6 bases from V and 3 bases from J; junction bases left unmatched: 2. The CDR3 protein is CASSRGVYEQYF. DNA for the CDR3: TGTGCCAGCTCCCGGGGGGTCTACGAGCAGTACTTC.

V and J are TRBV6-5 and TRBJ2-4; D not resolved. CDR1 is MNHEY, CDR2 SVGAGI, per germline. CDR3 length: 11 amino acids. V was cut by 6 bases and J by 5 bases, with 5 bases left in between. The CDR3 DNA reads TGTGCCAGCAGGAGCGAAAACATTCAGTACTTC. Protein sequence: CASRSENIQYF.

The chain uses TRBV5-6 and TRBJ1-5; TRBD1 matches at 7 bases. The CDR3 runs 15 residues. Germline V CDR1 and CDR2: SGHDT, YYEEEE. V was clipped by 6 bases and J by 4 bases; unmatched bases: 10. The CDR3 nucleotides are TGTGCCAGCACCGTCCGACAGGGAGGAAATCAGCCCCAGCATTTT. Protein product: CASTVRQGGNQPQHF.

This chain links TRBV7-9 with TRBJ1-1; 7 bases match TRBD1. Germline values: CDR1 SEHNR, CDR2 FQNEAQ (reference sequence). The J segment lost 5 bases and the V segment lost 5 bases, leaving 8 bases of the junction unmatched. This CDR3 spans 14 amino acids. The CDR3 here is CASSGTGVVTEAFF. CDR3 sequence (DNA): TGTGCCAGCAGCGGCACAGGGGTTGTAACTGAAGCTTTCTTT.

The chain carries TRBV19 and TRBJ1-2; no firm D call. Germline values: CDR1 LNHDA, CDR2 SQIVND (reference sequence). The CDR3 totals 14 residues. The V gene lost 3 bases and the J gene lost 0 bases, with 8 bases spanning the gap. The CDR3 nucleotides read TGTGCCAGTAGTATCGTAACAGCTAACTATGGCTACACCTTC. This encodes CASSIVTANYGYTF.

This clone was seen more than once but under ten times. V is TRBV5-1 and J is TRBJ2-2, with 11 nucleotides matching TRBD1. V was pared by 3 bases and J by 4 bases, with 2 bases of the junction left unmatched. Germline V gene sequence: CDR1 SGHRS, CDR2 YFSETQ. This CDR3 contains 15 residues. Here the CDR3 reads CASSWTGGSTGELFF. CDR3 coding DNA: TGCGCCAGCAGCTGGACAGGGGGCAGCACCGGGGAGCTGTTTTTT.

The rearrangement uses TRBV5-8 and TRBJ1-1; 8 bases are a match to TRBD1. The germline V gene encodes CDR1 SGHTS and CDR2 YDEGEE. Trimming took 5 bases from V and 3 from J; bases not matched to a gene: 6. The CDR3 covers 14 residues. The CDR3 region is CASSRQGLDTEAFF. CDR3 DNA sequence: TGTGCCAGCAGTCGACAGGGGCTGGACACTGAAGCTTTCTTT.

The chain couples TRBV6-1 to TRBJ1-3; 7 positions agree with TRBD1. V shed 0 bases and J 5 bases; nucleotides not matched to a gene: 4. CDR1 is MNHNS, CDR2 SASEGT, per germline. CDR3 length equals 15 residues. For the CDR3, the DNA is TGTGCCAGCAGTGAAGCGGTGACAGGGAGAAACACCATATATTTT. Translating gives CASSEAVTGRNTIYF.

This clone was found once. The chain employs TRBV11-2 and TRBJ1-1; 7 bases agree with TRBD1. Germline CDR1 reads SGHAT; CDR2 reads FQNNGV. The length of the CDR3 is 11 residues. With 8 bases clipped from V and 8 bases from J, the junction kept 5 bases outside the gene matches. CDR3 region: CASLGGVEAFF. The CDR3 bases are TGTGCCAGCCTAGGGGGCGTCGAAGCTTTCTTT.

The chain recombines TRBV5-1 with TRBJ2-7, with 8 bases fitting TRBD1. The CDR3 spans 14 residues. Losses at the gene ends were 4 bases for V and 3 bases for J; bases not matched to a gene: 6. Germline V gene lookup returns CDR1 SGHRS and CDR2 YFSETQ. CDR3 residues: CASSTDRANYEQYF. CDR3 DNA: TGCGCCAGCAGCACGGACAGGGCTAACTACGAGCAGTACTTC.

This clone was counted between two and nine times. The V and J genes are TRBV2 and TRBJ1-5, with 9 bases matching TRBD1. Germline V gives CDR1 SNHLY, CDR2 FYNNEI. J lost 5 bases, V lost 8 bases, and 1 base had no gene match. This CDR3 region has 12 residues. The CDR3 sequence: CASWDRDQPQHF. The CDR3 DNA follows: TGTGCCAGCTGGGACAGGGATCAGCCCCAGCATTTT. Based on the CDR3 plus reference TRBV2 and TRBJ1-5, the full variable domain is EPEVTQTPSHQVTQMGQEVILRCVPISNHLYFYWYRQILGQKVEFLVSFYNNEISEKSEIFDDQFSVERPDGSNFTLKIRSTKLEDSAMYFCASWDRDQPQHFGDGTRLSIL.

The rearrangement links TRBV2 to TRBJ1-4, with D unresolved. The germline V gene has CDR1 SNHLY and CDR2 FYNNEI. This CDR3 has 16 residues. Trimming removed 5 bases from V and 10 bases from J, with 23 bases in between. The CDR3 region has the DNA TGTGCCAGCAGTAAAACTTCGACGGGAGAGGCTGGAAAACTGTTTTTT. It encodes CASSKTSTGEAGKLFF. The full variable domain, in which reference TRBV2 and TRBJ1-4 provide the parts outside the CDR3, is EPEVTQTPSHQVTQMGQEVILRCVPISNHLYFYWYRQILGQKVEFLVSFYNNEISEKSEIFDDQFSVERPDGSNFTLKIRSTKLEDSAMYFCASSKTSTGEAGKLFFGSGTQLSVL.

The chain combines TRBV5-1 with TRBJ2-5; the D gene is possibly TRBD1 (5 bases). The CDR3 is made up of 13 amino acids. Trimming left V 6 bases short and J 3 bases short, with 12 bases between. CDR1 and CDR2 (germline): SGHRS, YFSETQ. CDR3: CASNQGGEETQYF. Here the CDR3 DNA reads TGCGCCAGCAACCAGGGTGGAGAAGAGACCCAGTACTTC.

This sequence joins TRBV5-6 and TRBJ1-4; 12 nucleotides match TRBD1. Germline trimming cut 3 bases from V and 3 bases from J; bases unmatched to any gene: 9. This CDR3 is built from 18 residues. The germline V gene has CDR1 SGHDT and CDR2 YYEEEE. CDR3 loop: CASSWTPGTGGPNEKLFF. CDR3 coding DNA: TGTGCCAGCAGCTGGACCCCCGGGACAGGGGGCCCTAATGAAAAACTGTTTTTT.

V is TRBV30 and J is TRBJ1-2; the D gene is possibly TRBD1 (5 bases). This CDR3 contains 12 residues. Trimming removed 5 bases from V and 8 bases from J, with 15 bases in between. Germline V gives CDR1 GTSNPN, CDR2 SVGIG (reference sequence). The CDR3: CAWSGLRTGYTF. The CDR3 region has the DNA TGTGCCTGGTCGGGACTTAGGACGGGCTACACCTTC.

The rearrangement links TRBV4-2 to TRBJ1-6; D gene ambiguous. V lost 0 bases and J lost 3, with 9 bases in between. Looked up from germline, CDR1 is LGHNA and CDR2 is YNFKEQ. The CDR3 is made up of 16 amino acids. CDR3 region: CASSQDSGSYNSPLHF. In DNA form, the CDR3 reads TGTGCCAGCAGCCAAGATTCAGGTAGCTATAATTCACCCCTCCACTTT.

Only a few counts were recorded for this clone. The chain employs TRBV29-1 and TRBJ1-2; TRBD1 is a possible D gene (5 bases). CDR1 and CDR2 from the germline V gene are SQVTM and ANQGSEA. Trimming left V 4 bases short and J 0 bases short, with 15 bases between. The CDR3 has 15 residues. CDR3 sequence reads: CSVAQGAGTNYGYTF. The CDR3 DNA is TGCAGCGTTGCCCAGGGAGCGGGTACTAACTATGGCTACACCTTC.

In its sample, this clone was seen a few times. The J gene is TRBJ2-7, the V gene TRBV21-1; TRBD1, the table's D call, was not compared with the DNA. TRBV21-1 is shown as a pseudogene. This CDR3 has 12 amino acids. Written as DNA, the CDR3 is TGTGCCACCGGGACAGAAACCTACGAGCAGTACTTC. This gives the protein CATGTETYEQYF.

The V gene is TRBV30, the J gene TRBJ1-4, with 9 bases lining up with TRBD1. The CDR3 length is 14 residues. Germline CDR1 is GTSNPN and CDR2 is SVGIG (reference sequence). V was pared by 6 bases and J by 7 bases, with 9 bases of the junction left unmatched. The CDR3 DNA sequence: TGTGCCTGTCGGGATGGGACAGGGCGTGAAAAACTGTTTTTT. Translating gives CACRDGTGREKLFF. The full variable domain, its missing parts supplied by reference TRBV30 and TRBJ1-4, is SQTIHQWPATLVQPVGSPLSLECTVEGTSNPNLYWYRQAAGRGLQLLFYSVGIGQISSEVPQNLSASRPQDRQFILSSKKLLLSDSGFYLCACRDGTGREKLFFGSGTQLSVL.

CDR3 DNA: TGTGCCAGCCCGAGGGCTAGCGGGAGAGATACGCAGTATTTT. This encodes CASPRASGRDTQYF. This chain links TRBV2 with TRBJ2-3; 10 positions match TRBD2. Germline trimming cut 8 bases from V and 5 bases from J; bases unmatched to any gene: 7. This CDR3 is 14 amino acids long. Germline assignment: CDR1 SNHLY and CDR2 FYNNEI.

Regarding this clone: The sample contains more than one DNA sequence encoding this CDR3. The J gene is TRBJ1-5, the V gene TRBV12-3 or TRBV12-4; 9 nucleotides match TRBD1. J was trimmed by 4 bases and V by 6 bases; bases with no gene match: 1. This CDR3 is 13 amino acids long. As DNA, the CDR3 is TGTGCCAGCAGGGGACAGGGAAATCAGCCCCAGCATTTT. It yields the protein CASRGQGNQPQHF.

The chain recombines TRBV7-2 with TRBJ1-2; 9 nucleotides match TRBD1. The V gene's germline CDR1 is SGHTA and CDR2 FQGNSA. The CDR3 runs 15 residues. The J segment lost 4 bases and the V segment lost 4 bases, leaving 7 bases of the junction unmatched. The CDR3 nucleotides are TGTGCCAGCAGCTCCCCGGGACAGGGAGCCTATGGCTACACCTTC. Protein product: CASSSPGQGAYGYTF.

V is TRBV5-4 and J is TRBJ2-1; TRBD2 agrees at 10 bases. This CDR3 region has 17 residues. The germline V gene has CDR1 SGHNT and CDR2 YYREEE (reference sequence). Trimming removed 1 base from V and 4 bases from J; junction bases left unmatched: 8. Here the CDR3 reads CASSLNLAGGLYNEQFF. Here the CDR3 DNA reads TGTGCCAGCAGCTTGAACTTAGCGGGGGGCTTATACAATGAGCAGTTCTTC.

The chain employs TRBV5-1 and TRBJ1-3, with D possibly being TRBD1 (5 bases). The CDR3 loop spans 16 amino acids. Per the germline V gene, CDR1 is SGHRS and CDR2 is YFSETQ. V lost 5 bases to trimming and J lost 2 bases, with 17 bases between them. CDR3 sequence reads: CASRASGDSPGNTIYF. The CDR3 nucleotides read TGCGCCAGCAGGGCTTCGGGCGACAGCCCTGGAAACACCATATATTTT.